This TCR beta chain emerged from a study of shared clonotypes between healthy human individuals. The study, taken as a whole, reports: Naive subsets, compared against memory subsets, generally had larger estimated richness values. What rarefaction showed was incomplete sorted-subset sequencing despite large depth.

Every one of the donors was a Caucasian adult that lived in Nashville, Tennessee. Together with CD45RO+ cells, CCR7-negative CD45RA+ TemRA cells were included in CD8 memory. With respect to this clone: Its specificity is unknown.

CDR1 is SGDLS and CDR2 is YYNGEE in the germline V gene. The CDR3 sequence is 14 residues long. Deletions cut 3 bases from V and 3 bases from J, with 13 bases between. Clones were sequenced by immunoSEQ multiplex PCR, and TCRdb holds only the in-frame ones, with some missing. The table shows roughly 720,000 clones, with about 90% occurring only once. Specimen: memory CD8+ T cells from PBMCs. The subset here: CD45RO+ cells pooled with CCR7-negative TemRA cells. The chain recombines TRBV9 with TRBJ2-7, with D perhaps being TRBD1 or TRBD2 (6 bases each). This clonotype was obtained from a man between 18 and 29 years old in good health. Some clones in this sample may be carry-over from other donors' samples. The CDR3 DNA reads as TGTGCCAGCAGCGCCGGGGGCGAAGGCTACGAGCAGTACTTC. The encoded protein is CASSAGGEGYEQYF.